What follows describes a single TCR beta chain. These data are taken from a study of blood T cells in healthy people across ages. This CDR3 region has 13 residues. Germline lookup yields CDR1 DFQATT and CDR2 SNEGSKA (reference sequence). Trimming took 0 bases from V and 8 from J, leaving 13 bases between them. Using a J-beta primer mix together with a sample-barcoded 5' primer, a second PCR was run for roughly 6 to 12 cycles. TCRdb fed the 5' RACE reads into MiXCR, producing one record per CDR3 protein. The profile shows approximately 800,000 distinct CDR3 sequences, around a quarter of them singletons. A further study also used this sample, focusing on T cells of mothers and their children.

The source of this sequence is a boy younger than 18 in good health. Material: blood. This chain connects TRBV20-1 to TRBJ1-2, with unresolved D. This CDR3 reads CSAREGGRKGYTF. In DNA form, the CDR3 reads TGCAGTGCTAGAGAAGGAGGGAGAAAGGGCTACACCTTC.